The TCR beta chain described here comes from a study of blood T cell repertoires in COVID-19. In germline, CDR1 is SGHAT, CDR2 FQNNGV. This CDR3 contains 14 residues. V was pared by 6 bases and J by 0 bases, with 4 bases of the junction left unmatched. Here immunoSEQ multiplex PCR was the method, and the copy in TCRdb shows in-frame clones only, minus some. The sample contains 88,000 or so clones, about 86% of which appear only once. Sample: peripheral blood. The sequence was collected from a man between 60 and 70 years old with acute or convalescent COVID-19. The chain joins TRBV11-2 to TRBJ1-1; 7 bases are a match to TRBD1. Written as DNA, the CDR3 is TGTGCCAGCAGGGAGACAGGGCTGAACACTGAAGCTTTCTTT. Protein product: CASRETGLNTEAFF.